This T cell receptor beta chain appears in the sequencing data of a study of CD8+CD57+ T cells in acquired aplastic anemia (dated by TCRdb to 2017 to 2018). For context, the study as a whole: Extracted DNA from sorted CD4+ and CD8+ cells averaged approximately 3 ug, ranging from about 0.17 to 30 ug. An average of approximately 10 million reads for CD4+ cells and roughly 11 million reads for CD8+ cells was obtained from healthy donor samples. What the authors observed across the whole study: Although some 28 CD8+ CDR3 sequences were shared by patients and controls, these sequences appeared highly expressed in patients and within the immunodominant clones of patients. CD8+ Simpson's diversity did not differ significantly between patients and healthy controls (P=0.060).

TCR repertoires of sorted CD4+ and CD8+ blood T cells from severe aplastic anemia patients and healthy subjects were deep-sequenced in the study. Ficoll-Paque density gradient centrifugation was used to isolate peripheral blood mononuclear cells. CD4+ and CD8+ T cells were sorted by FACS or magnetic beads before DNA extraction. Genomic DNA was used as template for profiling of TCR beta VDJ combinations and CDR3 sequences. TCR repertoire sequencing was run on an Illumina HiSeq 2000. On the authors' methods: TRBV/TRBJ rearrangement plots, CDR3 size and DJ length profiles, and Simpson's diversity index were used to evaluate the repertoires. The most abundant DNA sequence in the deep sequencing data was defined as the immunodominant clone. CDR3 amino acid sequences were screened for sharing across subjects and were compared with published repertoires and the VDJdb database. The public reads were reanalyzed by TCRdb: fastp trimming at Q25, MiXCR alignment, in-frame beta chains only. Identical CDR3 proteins give one entry, which carries the most common genes and DNA. These V and J calls are TCRdb output, not the study's own analysis. This sample holds around 140,000 distinct CDR3 sequences; 41% were observed only once. The top ten clones comprise roughly 8.1% of the sample.

The CDR3 sequence holds 15 residues, the cysteine and phenylalanine included. The sequence is cut down to CDR3 DNA, 45 bases in frame from base 1. From the germline V gene, CDR1 is KGHDR and CDR2 is SFDVKD. V sheds 6 bases and J sheds 4 bases, leaving 17 bases between their ends. Comment on this clonotype: The antigen this receptor binds is unknown. The record has no base qualities; no much larger clone is one base away.

The chain is encoded by TRBV24-1 joined to TRBJ1-2; no D gene can be assigned with confidence. The sample comprised sorted CD4+, CD8+, or CD8+CD57+ T cells (not recorded which) from PBMCs. The TCR comes from a human donor in good health, serving as a control. The sequenced DNA: TGTGCCACCAGTCATAACACAGATTCGGCCTATGGCTACACCTTC. Its protein product is CATSHNTDSAYGYTF.